One sample yielded the 19 T cell receptor beta chains listed below, sequenced in a study of blood T cell repertoires in COVID-19. Sequencing used immunoSEQ multiplex PCR; TCRdb keeps in-frame clones, though not all of them. The profile shows just over 250,000 clones, approximately 87% of them singletons. The specimen sequenced was peripheral blood. These receptors originate from a woman between 45 and 60 years old with acute or convalescent COVID-19.

The gene calls are TRBV28 and TRBJ2-7; D may be TRBD1 (6 bases). The CDR3 sequence is 13 residues long. Trimming removed 3 bases from V and 6 bases from J, with 12 bases in between. Germline V CDR1 and CDR2: MDHEN, SYDVKM. The CDR3 loop is CASSLRGFGEQYF. CDR3 coding DNA: TGTGCCAGCAGTTTGAGGGGGTTCGGCGAGCAGTACTTC.

Comment on this clone: One end of the junction does not line up with germline, which may come from a read error. This chain joins TRBV7-7 and TRBJ2-3, with 8 bases fitting TRBD2. The germline CDR1 and CDR2 sequences are SSHAT and FNYEAQ (reference sequence). This CDR3 contains 16 residues. The CDR3 nucleotides are TGTGCTAGCAGCCCGCGAGCGGGAGCTGGCACAGATACGCAGTATTTT. It encodes CASSPRAGAGTDTQYF.

The V and J genes are TRBV28 and TRBJ1-4; D may be TRBD1 (5 bases). Trimming pared 1 base from V and 8 bases from J, leaving 26 bases between. The germline CDR1 and CDR2 sequences are MDHEN and SYDVKM. The CDR3 spans 19 residues. The CDR3 loop reads CASSLFNVKTDRGREKLFF. The CDR3 DNA sequence: TGTGCCAGCAGTTTATTTAACGTGAAGACTGACAGAGGAAGAGAAAAACTGTTTTTT.

The J gene is TRBJ2-1, the V gene TRBV7-6; TRBD2 aligns across 13 bases. The trim removed 7 bases at V and 10 bases at J, leaving 7 bases unmatched. Germline V CDR1 and CDR2: SGHVS, FNYEAQ. There are 14 residues in the CDR3. CDR3 residues: CASTRTSGSMEQFF. For the CDR3, the DNA is TGTGCCAGCACCCGGACTAGCGGGAGTATGGAGCAGTTCTTC.

This sequence joins TRBV13 and TRBJ2-5, with TRBD2 matching 7 bases. In germline, CDR1 is PRHDT, CDR2 FYEKMQ (reference sequence). This CDR3 region has 15 residues. V gave up 0 bases and J gave up 7 bases; unmatched junction bases: 8. CDR3 bases: TGTGCCAGCAGCTTAGGCGGGGAGGGGATAGGGACCCAGTACTTC. It yields the protein CASSLGGEGIGTQYF.

V gene TRBV25-1 combines with J gene TRBJ2-4; 8 nucleotides match TRBD1. Germline lookup yields CDR1 MGHDK and CDR2 SYGVNS. J lost 9 bases, V lost 4 bases, and 5 bases had no gene match. The CDR3 is made up of 13 amino acids. CDR3 DNA sequence: TGTGCCAGCAGTGTTCCTACAGGGGGCATTCAGTACTTC. Its protein is CASSVPTGGIQYF.

This chain uses TRBV7-6 with TRBJ2-4; D gene unclear. CDR3 size: 15 residues. The V gene lost 2 bases and the J gene lost 2 bases, with 10 bases spanning the gap. Looked up from germline, CDR1 is SGHVS and CDR2 is FNYEAQ. The CDR3 DNA is TGTGCCAGCAGCTTATCCGAGAGTTCCAAAAACATTCAGTACTTC. Its translation is CASSLSESSKNIQYF.

This chain links TRBV18 with TRBJ1-2, with TRBD1 identical over 8 bases. The CDR3 spans 18 residues. The V and J ends lost 3 bases and 1 base, in that order; junction bases with no gene match: 13. The germline CDR1 and CDR2 sequences are KGHSH and LQKENI. This CDR3 is CASSPQGQGATNNYGYTF. The CDR3 DNA reads TGTGCCAGCTCACCTCAAGGGCAGGGGGCGACGAATAACTATGGCTACACCTTC.

CDR3: CAWNNRGQNYGYTF. CDR3 DNA sequence: TGTGCCTGGAATAACAGGGGGCAAAACTATGGCTACACCTTC. The rearrangement uses TRBV30 and TRBJ1-2, with 9 positions matching TRBD1. The germline gives CDR1 GTSNPN, CDR2 SVGIG (reference sequence). CDR3 length equals 14 residues. With V trimmed by 4 bases and J by 2 bases, 5 bases remained unmatched.

This clone was seen a single time. V and J are TRBV5-1 and TRBJ2-7, with TRBD2 as a possible D gene (6 bases). The length of the CDR3 is 13 residues. Germline CDR1 reads SGHRS; CDR2 reads YFSETQ. Trimming pared 4 bases from V and 5 bases from J, leaving 13 bases between. The CDR3, as DNA: TGCGCCAGCAGCCAGTCGGGGGTCCACGAGCAGTACTTC. Translated, it gives CASSQSGVHEQYF.

The rearrangement uses TRBV28 and TRBJ1-4, with D perhaps TRBD1 (6 bases). Trimming took off 10 bases at V and 8 bases at J, with 23 bases between the two ends. The CDR3 sequence is 15 residues long. Germline CDR1 reads MDHEN; CDR2 reads SYDVKM. The CDR3 nucleotides read TGTGCCACCAACTATCTAAGGGGGGGAGGAGAAAAACTGTTTTTT. Translated, it gives CATNYLRGGGEKLFF.

J is TRBJ1-1 and V is TRBV11-2, with 11 bases lining up with TRBD1. This CDR3 spans 18 amino acids. Trimming cost V 0 bases and J 0 bases; bases outside gene matches: 6. CDR1 is SGHAT, CDR2 FQNNGV, per germline. Written as DNA, the CDR3 is TGTGCCAGCAGCTTAGAAGTGGGGACAGGGGGAATGAACACTGAAGCTTTCTTT. This encodes CASSLEVGTGGMNTEAFF.

The chain links TRBV6-5 to TRBJ2-7; possible D gene TRBD2, 5 bases. The germline V gene encodes CDR1 MNHEY and CDR2 SVGAGI. V lost 0 bases and J 4 bases, leaving 13 bases between the germline ends. The CDR3 runs 15 residues. The CDR3 reads CASSYSSGEPYEQYF. The DNA of the CDR3 is TGTGCCAGCAGTTACTCTTCCGGGGAACCGTACGAGCAGTACTTC.

This clone appeared a single time. The chain has TRBV2 and TRBJ1-5; a weak D match, TRBD1 (5 bases). The germline CDR1 and CDR2 sequences are SNHLY and FYNNEI. This CDR3 is built from 13 residues. The germline V and J ends were trimmed by 7 bases and 0 bases, with 7 bases remaining between them. The CDR3 loop is CASTRDSNQPQHF. The CDR3 coding sequence is TGTGCCAGCACCAGGGATAGCAATCAGCCCCAGCATTTT.

This chain joins TRBV5-1 and TRBJ1-1; D gene ambiguous. Germline V gene sequence: CDR1 SGHRS, CDR2 YFSETQ. This CDR3 contains 13 residues. The ends were cut back, 0 bases at V and 3 bases at J, with 6 bases in the middle. In DNA form, the CDR3 reads TGCGCCAGCAGCTTGGACAGCTACACTGAAGCTTTCTTT. Translating gives CASSLDSYTEAFF. Full variable domain (missing parts from reference TRBV5-1 and TRBJ1-1): KAGVTQTPRYLIKTRGQQVTLSCSPISGHRSVSWYQQTPGQGLQFLFEYFSETQRNKGNFPGRFSGRQFSNSRSEMNVSTLELGDSALYLCASSLDSYTEAFFGQGTRLTVV.

V usage is TRBV19 and J usage is TRBJ1-2, with D unresolved. The V end was cut by 9 bases, the J end by 11 bases, with 10 bases between. The germline gives CDR1 LNHDA, CDR2 SQIVND (reference sequence). The CDR3 sequence is 9 residues long. The CDR3: CASPEGYTF. DNA of the CDR3: TGTGCCAGCCCCGAGGGATACACCTTC.

The J gene is TRBJ2-1, the V gene TRBV11-3, with TRBD2 matching 8 bases. Looked up from germline, CDR1 is SGHNT and CDR2 is YENEEA. The CDR3 is 16 residues long. V lost 1 base to trimming and J lost 0 bases; unmatched junction nucleotides: 2. The CDR3 nucleotides are TGTGCCAGCAGCTTAGTTAGCGGGAACTCCTACAATGAGCAGTTCTTC. Protein product: CASSLVSGNSYNEQFF.

The V call is TRBV28, the J call TRBJ1-4; D is undetermined. CDR1 and CDR2 (germline): MDHEN, SYDVKM. The CDR3 totals 13 residues. The germline V and J ends were trimmed by 8 bases and 8 bases, with 15 bases remaining between them. Here the CDR3 reads CASRGGYQEKLFF. DNA for the CDR3: TGTGCCAGCCGGGGAGGGTATCAGGAAAAACTGTTTTTT.

The V call is TRBV27, the J call TRBJ1-5; D is uncertain. The germline CDR1 and CDR2 sequences are MNHEY and SMNVEV (reference sequence). The V end lost 0 bases, the J end lost 3 bases, and 9 bases lay between the germline ends. This CDR3 has 15 amino acids. The CDR3 DNA reads TGTGCCAGCAGTTTATCGGAGAGTTTCAATCAGCCCCAGCATTTT. Protein product: CASSLSESFNQPQHF.